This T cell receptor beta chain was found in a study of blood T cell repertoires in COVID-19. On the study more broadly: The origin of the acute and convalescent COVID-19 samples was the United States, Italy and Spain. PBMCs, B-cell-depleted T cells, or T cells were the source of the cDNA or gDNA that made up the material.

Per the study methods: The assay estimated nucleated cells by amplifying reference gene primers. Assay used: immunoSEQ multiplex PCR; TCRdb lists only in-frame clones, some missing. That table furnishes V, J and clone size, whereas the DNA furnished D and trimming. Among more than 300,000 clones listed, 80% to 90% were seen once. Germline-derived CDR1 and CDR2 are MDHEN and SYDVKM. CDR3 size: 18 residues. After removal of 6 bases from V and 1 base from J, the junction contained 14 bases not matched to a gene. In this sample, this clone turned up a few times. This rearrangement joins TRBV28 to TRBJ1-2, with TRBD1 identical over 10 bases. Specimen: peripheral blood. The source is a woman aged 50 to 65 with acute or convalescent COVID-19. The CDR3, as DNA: TGTGCCAGCAGGGGGCCGATAACGGGACAGGGGATTAACTATGGCTACACCTTC. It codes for CASRGPITGQGINYGYTF.